The 15 T cell receptor beta chains presented below share a single source sample, sequenced in a study of radiation and T cells in renal cell carcinoma (dated by TCRdb to the early 2020s). Library generation was performed with the immunoSEQ multiplex PCR assay. Held by TCRdb, this immuneACCESS table contains in-frame sequences only and omits some clones. Under half of the omission traces to an unresolved V gene where checked; the cause of the rest is unknown. The sample includes roughly 100,000 clones, with 82% observed a single time. The ten largest clonotypes hold more than 5.5% of the sample. The intended sense of this specimen's time point label: baseline pretreatment blood. Taken with the paper, the label for treatment or condition translates to: 15 Gy SBRT to primary tumor, nephrectomy 4 weeks later. The starting material was blood, obtained from a patient whose treatment included radiotherapy and nephrectomy. These receptors originate from a man between 60 and 75 years old with renal cell carcinoma.

The rearrangement uses TRBV5-1 and TRBJ2-7; 8 bases are shared with TRBD2. V dropped 4 bases and J dropped 3; count of bases not matched to a gene: 9. Looked up from germline, CDR1 is SGHRS and CDR2 is YFSETQ. The CDR3 extends over 15 amino acids. The CDR3 is CASSPRGGALYEQYF. CDR3 nucleotides: TGCGCCAGCAGCCCCCGGGGGGGGGCCCTCTACGAGCAGTACTTC.

The CDR3 reads CASSVAPATYEQYF. DNA of the CDR3: TGTGCCAGCAGCGTAGCACCAGCCACCTACGAGCAGTACTTC. The chain is built from TRBV9 and TRBJ2-7; D gene ambiguous. Germline loops: CDR1 SGDLS, CDR2 YYNGEE. Trimming removed 0 bases from V and 2 bases from J, with 9 bases in between. The CDR3 totals 14 residues.

V gene TRBV5-1 combines with J gene TRBJ2-5; D is unresolved. Germline V lookup: CDR1 SGHRS, CDR2 YFSETQ. The CDR3 runs 14 residues. Trimming cost V 0 bases and J 1 base, with 7 bases left between them. The CDR3 region is CASSLGGGQETQYF. CDR3 nucleotides: TGCGCCAGCAGCTTGGGGGGTGGCCAAGAGACCCAGTACTTC.

The V call is TRBV18, the J call TRBJ2-7, with D perhaps TRBD1 (5 bases). V lost 2 bases to trimming and J lost 5 bases, with 10 bases between them. Germline CDR1 and CDR2: KGHSH and LQKENI. This CDR3 comprises 13 residues. CDR3 sequence: CASSPATAHEQYF. The CDR3, as DNA: TGTGCCAGCTCACCAGCGACAGCCCACGAGCAGTACTTC.

V and J are TRBV10-3 and TRBJ2-3; D possibly uses TRBD1 or TRBD2 (6 bases each). The germline V and J ends were trimmed by 2 bases and 6 bases, with 12 bases remaining between them. The CDR3 has 14 residues. The V gene's germline CDR1 is ENHRY and CDR2 SYGVKD. The CDR3 sequence: CAISERGVTDTQYF. The CDR3 DNA sequence: TGTGCCATCAGTGAGAGGGGGGTCACCGATACGCAGTATTTT.

This chain joins TRBV19 and TRBJ2-1, with D hard to call. This CDR3 has 14 amino acids. Germline V lookup: CDR1 LNHDA, CDR2 SQIVND (reference sequence). Between the trimmed V and J ends, which lost 5 bases and 8 bases, there was a span of 16 bases. The CDR3 DNA reads TGTGCCAGTAGTCCCCTCGGAACGTCCGATGAGCAGTTCTTC. It is translated as CASSPLGTSDEQFF.

Turning to this clone: A read error likely explains this, since a far larger clone differs by one base. Other DNA sequences in this specimen translate into the identical CDR3. The V and J genes are TRBV5-4 and TRBJ2-7; the D gene could be TRBD1 or TRBD2 (5 bases each). From germline, CDR1 is SGHNT and CDR2 YYREEE (reference sequence). The V gene lost 0 bases and the J gene lost 2 bases, with 6 bases spanning the gap. This CDR3 has 13 amino acids. CDR3 amino acids: CASSLAGPYEQYF. The CDR3 DNA reads as TGTGCCAGCAGCTTGGCGGGACCCTACGAGCAGTACTTC.

V and J are TRBV18 and TRBJ2-7; 9 bases map to TRBD2. CDR1 is KGHSH and CDR2 is LQKENI in the germline V gene. The trim removed 5 bases at V and 5 bases at J, leaving 10 bases unmatched. The CDR3 has 15 residues. The CDR3 bases are TGTGCCAGCTCAAGCATAGCGGGAGAGGTCCACGAGCAGTACTTC. It yields the protein CASSSIAGEVHEQYF.

This clone was counted between two and nine times. The rearrangement uses TRBV19 and TRBJ1-2; 9 bases fit TRBD1. This CDR3 contains 13 residues. V was clipped by 6 bases and J by 7 bases; unmatched bases: 6. The germline V gene encodes CDR1 LNHDA and CDR2 SQIVND (reference sequence). The chain's CDR3 is CASSSQGAFGYTF. CDR3 nucleotide sequence: TGTGCCAGTAGCTCACAGGGGGCGTTTGGCTACACCTTC.

V is TRBV9 and J is TRBJ2-7, with D tentatively TRBD1 or TRBD2 (5 bases each). The CDR3 contains 15 residues. Deletions cut 2 bases from V and 5 bases from J, with 17 bases between. Germline V CDR1 and CDR2: SGDLS, YYNGEE. The CDR3, as DNA: TGTGCCAGCAGCGTCACGTCTAGCAGGGACCACGAGCAGTACTTC. Translation: CASSVTSSRDHEQYF. Together with reference TRBV9 and TRBJ2-7, the CDR3 gives the full variable domain: DSGVTQTPKHLITATGQRVTLRCSPRSGDLSVYWYQQSLDQGLQFLIQYYNGEERAKGNILERFSAQQFPDLHSELNLSSLELGDSALYFCASSVTSSRDHEQYFGPGTRLTVT.

V gene TRBV6-5 combines with J gene TRBJ2-7; 10 bases are a match to TRBD1. Germline V gives CDR1 MNHEY, CDR2 SVGAGI. The CDR3 has 15 amino acids. The V and J ends lost 5 bases and 2 bases, in that order; junction bases with no gene match: 6. DNA of the CDR3: TGTGCCAGCAGTACCCCCGGGACAGGGGCCTACGAGCAGTACTTC. It is translated as CASSTPGTGAYEQYF.

The V gene is TRBV6-4, the J gene TRBJ2-5, with TRBD2 matching 7 bases. Germline V lookup: CDR1 MRHNA, CDR2 SNTAGT. The length of the CDR3 is 13 residues. J gave up 5 bases and V 4 bases, and 4 bases lay outside the gene matches. The CDR3 loop reads CASSASGRETQYF. CDR3 DNA sequence: TGTGCCAGCAGTGCTAGCGGCCGGGAGACCCAGTACTTC.

The genes are TRBV6-1 and TRBJ2-2, with 8 nucleotides matching TRBD2. The length of the CDR3 is 15 residues. Looked up from germline, CDR1 is MNHNS and CDR2 is SASEGT. Germline trimming cut 2 bases from V and 5 bases from J; bases unmatched to any gene: 4. The CDR3: CASSELAGPTGELFF. The CDR3 DNA reads as TGTGCCAGCAGTGAATTAGCGGGACCGACCGGGGAGCTGTTTTTT.

The chain joins TRBV7-7 to TRBJ2-3; unclear D gene. The CDR3 has 13 residues. The V gene lost 0 bases and the J gene lost 0 bases, with 1 base spanning the gap. The germline CDR1 and CDR2 sequences are SSHAT and FNYEAQ (reference sequence). The CDR3 region is CASSLASTDTQYF. The CDR3 region has the DNA TGTGCCAGCAGCTTAGCTAGCACAGATACGCAGTATTTT.

The chain combines TRBV28 with TRBJ2-7; no clear D. Germline values: CDR1 MDHEN, CDR2 SYDVKM. This CDR3 spans 12 amino acids. Trimming removed 7 bases from V and 3 bases from J, with 10 bases in between. The CDR3 here is CASTQGLYEQYF. In DNA, the CDR3 is TGTGCCAGCACCCAAGGTCTCTACGAGCAGTACTTC.